The clone carrying this TCR beta chain has a handful of counts. Its antigen is as yet unknown. V lost 3 bases and J 0 bases, leaving 9 bases between the germline ends. CDR3 size: 14 residues. From germline, CDR1 is SNHLY and CDR2 FYNNEI. Genomic DNA constituted the template upon which TCR beta VDJ and CDR3 profiling was performed. TCRdb re-called the reads with MiXCR, one entry per CDR3 protein. The sample yields around 140,000 distinct CDR3 sequences, less than 45% seen once. This sample was included in a study of CD8+CD57+ T cells in acquired aplastic anemia. About the study: Sorted CD4+ and CD8+ cells yielded DNA averaging about 3.2 ug. General study points: Patients and controls shared approximately 28 CD8+ CDR3 sequences.

The rearrangement uses TRBV2 and TRBJ2-7; a weak D match, TRBD2 (5 bases). The sequenced material came from sorted CD4+, CD8+, or CD8+CD57+ T cells (not recorded which) from PBMCs. The clonotype was recovered from a human donor in good health, serving as a control. In DNA, the CDR3 is TGTGCCAGCAGTGACATAGCGATCTCCTACGAGCAGTACTTC. Protein sequence: CASSDIAISYEQYF.